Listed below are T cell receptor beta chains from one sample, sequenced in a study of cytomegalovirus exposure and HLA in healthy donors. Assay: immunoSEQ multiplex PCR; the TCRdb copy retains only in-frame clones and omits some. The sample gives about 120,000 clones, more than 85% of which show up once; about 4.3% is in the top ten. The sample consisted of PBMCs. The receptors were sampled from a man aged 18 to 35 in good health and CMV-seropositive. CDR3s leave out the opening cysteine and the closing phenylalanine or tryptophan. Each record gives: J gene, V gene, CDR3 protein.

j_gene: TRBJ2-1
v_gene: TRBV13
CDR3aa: ASSLATSAGDSYNEQF

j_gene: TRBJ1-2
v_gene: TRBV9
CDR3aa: ASSVGTLGTGGGYT

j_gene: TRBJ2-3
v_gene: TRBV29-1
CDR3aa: SVVRASTDTQY

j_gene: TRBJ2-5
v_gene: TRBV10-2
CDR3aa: ASRATNKETQY

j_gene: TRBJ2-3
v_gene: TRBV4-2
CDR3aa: ASSYQAGEGDTQY

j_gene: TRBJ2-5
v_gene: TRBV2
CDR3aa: ASSFHKYQETQY

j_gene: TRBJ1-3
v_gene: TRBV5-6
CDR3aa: ASSPDPGQASSGNTIY

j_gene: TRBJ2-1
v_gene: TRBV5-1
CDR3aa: ASSLAGLALGSYNEQF

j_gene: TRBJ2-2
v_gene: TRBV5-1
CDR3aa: ASSKDSTSYTGELF

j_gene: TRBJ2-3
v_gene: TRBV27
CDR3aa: ASRLFPTDTQY

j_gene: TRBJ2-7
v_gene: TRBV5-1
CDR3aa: ASSWTATLNDEQY

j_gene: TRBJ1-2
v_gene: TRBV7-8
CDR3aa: ASSLVGGRRRGIYGYT

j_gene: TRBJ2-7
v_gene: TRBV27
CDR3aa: ASLKLGGDVHEQY

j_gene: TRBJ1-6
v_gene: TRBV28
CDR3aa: ASSQGTGGNSPLH

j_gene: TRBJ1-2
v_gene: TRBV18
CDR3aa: ASSHGTGEGYGYT

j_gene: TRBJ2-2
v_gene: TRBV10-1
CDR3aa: ASIRGTGELF

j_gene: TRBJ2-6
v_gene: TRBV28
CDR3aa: ASSLEWLQDSGANVLT

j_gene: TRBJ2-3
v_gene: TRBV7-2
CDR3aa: ASSRTGCTDTQY

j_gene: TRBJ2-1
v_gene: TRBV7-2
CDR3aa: ASSSGGVYEQF

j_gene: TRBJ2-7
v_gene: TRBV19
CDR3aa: ASSTKTPGQGAVYSYEQY

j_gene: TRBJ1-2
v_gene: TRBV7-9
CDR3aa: ASSLGEPQGGNYGYT

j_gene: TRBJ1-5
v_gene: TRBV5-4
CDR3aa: ASSLAGENQPQH

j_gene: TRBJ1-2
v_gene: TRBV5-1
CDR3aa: ASSLDPGGYT

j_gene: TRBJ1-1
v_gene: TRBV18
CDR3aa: ASSQGPGVIPEAF

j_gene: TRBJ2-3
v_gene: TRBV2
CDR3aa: ASRTGGKTDTQY

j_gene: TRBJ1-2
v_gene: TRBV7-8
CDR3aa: ASSLGHSNYGYT

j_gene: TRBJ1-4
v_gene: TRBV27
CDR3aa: ASSLIPRAVNEKLF

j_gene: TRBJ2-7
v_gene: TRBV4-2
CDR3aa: ASSRDRGYEQY

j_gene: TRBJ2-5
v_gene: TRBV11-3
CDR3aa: ASSSGQNQETQY

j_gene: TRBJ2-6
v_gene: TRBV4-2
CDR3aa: ASSRYFDRGNFDTGANVLT

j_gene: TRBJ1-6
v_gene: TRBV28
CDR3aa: ASSSPGQGNSPLH

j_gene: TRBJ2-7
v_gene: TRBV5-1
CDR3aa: ASSLAGAGDEQY

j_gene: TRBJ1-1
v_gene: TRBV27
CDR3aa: ASSLGTGGFSEAF

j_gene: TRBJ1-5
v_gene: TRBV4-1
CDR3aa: ASSQGHAEGDQPQH

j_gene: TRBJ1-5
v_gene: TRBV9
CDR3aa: ASGETGLSNQPQH

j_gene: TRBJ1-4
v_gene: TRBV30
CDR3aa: AWREGLREKLF

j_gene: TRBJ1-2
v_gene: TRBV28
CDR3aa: ASSLIQGVNYGYT

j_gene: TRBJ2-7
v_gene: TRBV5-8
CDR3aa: ASSLAGVGKKY

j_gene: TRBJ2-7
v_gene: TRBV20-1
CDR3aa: SARKGAEQY

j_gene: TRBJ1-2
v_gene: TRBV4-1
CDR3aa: ASSQPNRGLNYGYT

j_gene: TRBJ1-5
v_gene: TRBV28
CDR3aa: ASSLSSSNQPQH

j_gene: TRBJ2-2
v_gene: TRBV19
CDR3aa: ASAGLAGLSAGELF

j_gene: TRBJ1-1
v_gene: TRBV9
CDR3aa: ASSVEPLRVNTEAF

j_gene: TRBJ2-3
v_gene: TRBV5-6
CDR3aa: ASSLSRGGLDTQY

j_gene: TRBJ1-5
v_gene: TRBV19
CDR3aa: ASTIQGLGQPQH